There are a few counts of the clone carrying this TCR beta chain. The source of the sample is a study of T cell repertoires in cytomegalovirus infection. TCRdb re-called the reads through MiXCR, storing one row per CDR3 protein. The sample lists around 250,000 distinct CDR3 sequences; over 15% were seen once. CDR3 length equals 18 residues. Looked up from germline, CDR1 is MDHEN and CDR2 is SYDVKM. Trimming removed 5 bases at V and 0 bases at J, with 19 bases between. The TCR originated in a human donor in good health (CMV status not recorded). Some clones in this sample may be carry-over from other donors' samples. The sequenced material came from CD8+ T cells from PBMCs. V and J are TRBV28 and TRBJ1-4; D call uncertain. This chain's CDR3 is CASSPLVLRVATNEKLFF. CDR3 DNA: TGTGCCAGCAGTCCACTAGTCCTAAGGGTCGCAACTAATGAAAAACTGTTTTTT.